This T cell receptor beta chain was captured by sequencing in a study of tumor-infiltrating lymphocytes in primary liver carcinoma. At the level of the study: Each of the growths was stage T1-T3 N0M0, extending about 4.2 to 11 cm across. Samples gave roughly 3.5 to 7.5 million productive TCRbeta reads, similar across tissue types. The study's findings and limits: Owing to bulk unsorted samples, no comparison was made between CD4+ and CD8+ repertoires. Pairs comparing tumor with adjacent tissue or blood overlapped less than pairs drawn from tumor regions.

This clonotype was seen ten or more times. Its matching antigen is unknown. Germline DNA was also extracted, and blood RNA was taken from unsorted whole blood. Production of TCR beta cDNA used 400 to 650 ng total RNA together with a constant-region primer. It was through three nested multiplex PCR rounds of slightly modified ARM-PCR that TCR beta libraries arose. Rounds one and two of PCR, each of roughly 10 cycles, were primed with TRBV1-TRBV30 forward primers and a C-beta reverse primer. TCRdb re-derived calls from the multiplex PCR reads in MiXCR, one entry per CDR3 protein. The repertoire holds approximately 310,000 distinct CDR3 sequences, with 55% to 65% as singletons. The germline gives CDR1 LGHNA, CDR2 YSLEER. The CDR3 covers 15 residues. The trim removed 0 bases at V and 9 bases at J, leaving 8 bases unmatched.

The chain uses TRBV4-3 and TRBJ2-1, with 7 bases aligning to TRBD1. The sequencing input was peripheral blood. This receptor was obtained from a man between 35 and 55 years old with primary liver carcinoma and hepatitis B virus infection. CDR3 nucleotide sequence: TGCGCCAGCAGCCAAGATTCCCTCAGGGACAGTGAGCAGTTCTTC. Its translation is CASSQDSLRDSEQFF.